The sequence of this TCR beta chain was determined in a study of cytomegalovirus exposure and HLA in healthy donors (dated by TCRdb to 2015 to 2018). For the study in its entirety: An earlier analysis of fewer than 750 of the donors reported 276 Gb of sequence data and 117 million unique TCR beta sequences obtained from roughly 170 million T cells. Approximately 300 gigabases of sequencing data and approximately 91 million unique TCR sequences made up an early release that covered 500 to 650 HLA-typed donors. The genetic ancestry cluster associated with self-reported Caucasian donors included 80% to 90% of the 350 to 500 genotyped donors. The aim of the study was to test whether cataloging public T cell receptors could identify signatures of past pathogen exposure. The study used immunosequencing to profile the T cell repertoires of approximately 640 subjects and linked those repertoires to cytomegalovirus serostatus. A separate validation cohort of about 110 different subjects was used in addition to the approximately 700-subject first cohort. To predict cytomegalovirus infection status, the study brought together high-throughput TCR immunosequencing, statistical association of individual TCRs with disease status, and machine learning. In a later analysis, previously published TCR beta repertoires from 666 donors were re-analyzed and high-resolution HLA genotyping was added so that TCR occurrence patterns could be studied. Rather than using new phenotypic data, the later analysis identified candidate immune exposures from TCR beta sequences and from how often those sequences occurred across donors. An earlier analysis of around 640 of the donors used high-throughput TCR beta sequencing to judge whether each TCR beta V gene segment behaved as functional or pseudogenic. Donor age, sex, ethnicity and CMV serostatus were collected together with the repertoire data. In a later genetic analysis, genome-wide SNP genotypes for about three fifths of the roughly 670 donors were used, and that subset was treated as a discovery cohort. Every discovery cohort repertoire had been produced on one sequencing platform. Both class I and class II loci were covered by HLA typing, at four-digit resolution. Typing coverage varied by locus: about 620-630 donors for A, B, C, DRB1 and DQB1; approximately 520 for DQA1; over 600 for DPA1; 450 to 480 for DPB1. A few DR-DQ haplotypes were handled as single units for association and clustering because linkage in the cohort was strong. On average, around 230,000 unique TCR beta nucleotide sequences were sequenced per donor among some 420 genotyped donors of the cohort, with roughly 18% of those sequences being non-productive. Summary of the overall study and its limitations: Correlated functional status among segregating V segments might be attributable to linkage disequilibrium, but an unknown experimental factor could not be ruled out. A later genetic analysis associated a missense DCLRE1C variant with V-gene and J-gene trimming of TCR beta chains, and an independent cohort replicated the association. The classifier was reported to diagnose cytomegalovirus status with high specificity and sensitivity in both the original and validation cohorts. For the cohort, immune exposure information was limited to CMV serostatus. A further reported finding was that TCR beta sequences accurately predicted the HLA-A and HLA-B alleles for most subjects in the first cohort. HLA typing was unavailable for some donors at each locus, so association tests used only the typed subset. The cohort was sequenced for TCR beta chains only, and without alpha or paired-chain data the features that could be detected were limited. The 87-base-pair reads could not distinguish some IMGT-functional V segments, including TRBV6-2 and TRBV6-3, so those segments were excluded. Several of the top co-occurrence clusters appeared to be linked to parvovirus B19, influenza, CMV and Epstein-Barr virus, according to a later analysis. Assigning TCR associations to individual alleles was difficult when HLA alleles, especially DR and DQ, strongly co-occurred. Most CMV-associated TCR beta chains appeared to be HLA-restricted in a later analysis, and the HLA associations seemed to be driven largely by CMV exposure. The study listed 150 to 200 TCR beta chains as associated with cytomegalovirus. Most TCR sequences were seen in very few donors, while some public TCRs were found in many individuals. In vitro tests confirmed that a few of the cytomegalovirus-associated TCR beta chains recognize cytomegalovirus antigens. According to a later analysis, TCR association rates differed among HLA loci, with DRB1 alleles showing the most associated TCRs and HLA-C alleles showing the fewest. Seventeen rarely observed V segments, including chromosome 9 orphons, were excluded from the earlier analysis of some 590 of the donors because counts were too low. Presence/absence analyses assumed roughly uniform sequencing depth across donors, an assumption that may not hold. At a false discovery rate of 0.05, a later analysis linked around 17,000 TCR beta sequences to specific HLA alleles. A later genetic analysis reported fewer N-insertions in productive TCRs among donors in an Asian-associated ancestry cluster than the approximately 700-donor mean. Compared with equally common non-associated chains, HLA-associated TCR beta chains in a later analysis were more clonally expanded and had lower generation probabilities. In an earlier analysis of some 500 of the donors, most TCR beta V segments were observed in productive rearrangements about 90% or about 30% of the time, broadly matching IMGT annotations. A cluster of highly shared sequence variants was judged likely to represent a technical artifact of the sequencing pipeline. The authors suggested that the approach could potentially be generalized to other disease states and immunological phenotypes.

Library construction relied on the immunoSEQ multiplex PCR assay. For the multiplex PCR, a mixture combining 60 forward primers for TCR Vbeta segments and 13 reverse primers for TCR Jbeta segments was used. Amplification of the CDR3 region of rearranged TCR beta genes was performed with a multiplex PCR assay on genomic DNA. On the Illumina HiSeq System, the amplified TCR beta libraries were sequenced as 87-base-pair reads. In the authors' own workflow: A later analysis counted about 80 million unique TCR beta chains across the 650 to 800 repertoires, and about 10 million of these chains were shared by at least two donors. To remove PCR and sequencing errors, raw reads were error-corrected and collapsed into unique sequences using a nearest-neighbor algorithm that merged closely related sequences. CDR3 sequences were aligned to IMGT reference sequences to assign V, D and J gene segments. For a sequence to be retained, at least a six-nucleotide match to both a V gene segment and a J gene segment was required. A rearrangement was called productive if the CDR3 had no stop codons and remained in frame with V and J, and every other rearrangement was called non-productive. CDR3 was defined according to IMGT convention as the region running from the second conserved V-encoded cysteine to the conserved J-encoded phenylalanine. In an earlier analysis of more than 550 of the donors, sequences lacking an unambiguous match to a single V gene segment were excluded. In an earlier analysis of approximately 610 of the donors, V segments were called functional above 56.7% productive rearrangements and were called segregating when the between-donor standard deviation exceeded 5%. A statistical classification framework was built to diagnose cytomegalovirus status from the catalog of TCR beta chain sequences. A later analysis assigned V and J genes by comparing TCR nucleotide sequences with IMGT/GENE-DB human TR gene sequences. The TCRdist pipeline was used in a later analysis to assign CDR3 sequences and most-parsimonious VDJ recombination scenarios. In a later analysis, every TCR beta chain was defined by the combination of its CDR3 amino acid sequence and its V-gene family, and reads without a unique V-gene family were dropped. A later analysis removed 550 to 650 highly shared, low-generation-probability nucleotide sequences to deal with suspected cross-contamination and a sequencing artifact. For each public chain, a later analysis derived a clonal expansion index from normalized ranks of inferred template counts within each repertoire. In a later analysis, generation probabilities were computed using a VDJ recombination model fitted to out-of-frame rearrangements, and the results were checked against IGoR. Hypergeometric tests were used in a later analysis to score TCR-TCR, TCR-HLA and TCR-CMV co-occurrence, with a repertoire-size bias correction applied to the TCR pairs. A later analysis estimated false discovery rates by permuting HLA or CMV assignments 20 times. In a later analysis, co-occurring TCRs were grouped using DBSCAN, and TCRdist sequence similarity was added for clustering within HLA-allele-positive subsets. Co-occurrence clustering excluded repertoires with fewer than 30,000 or more than 120,000 public chains, plus five with anomalous nucleotide sharing. What TCRdb holds here is the immuneACCESS table cut down to in-frame rearrangements. Part of the clones is not present; checked against another copy, under half of the missing clones reflect an unresolved V gene, and the others are unexplained. V and J calls plus clone size are reproduced from that table; the DNA served to infer D and trimming. Recorded for this sample are approximately 200,000 clones; over 75% of them occurred a single time. The ten largest clones capture about 2.5% of the sample.

Comment on this clone: The antigen it binds to is not known. Within one base of it there is no much larger clone, and no base qualities were kept.

Based on the germline V gene (reference sequence), the CDR1 and CDR2 sequences are GTSNPN and SVGIG. The CDR3 numbers 15 residues from cysteine through phenylalanine. The only DNA kept is the CDR3, 45 bases in frame from the first base. V sheds 0 bases and J sheds 8 bases, leaving 16 bases between their ends. The cohort was made up of 500 to 800 healthy bone marrow donors. All cohort members were sampled while nominally healthy, although unrecorded immune exposures were likely present. The donor tested CMV seronegative, placing the donor among the 300 to 400 seronegative members of the cohort. Each donor provided a peripheral blood sample, and peripheral blood mononuclear cells were used for TCR beta sequencing. Genomic DNA was extracted from the blood cell samples with the Qiagen DNeasy Blood Extraction Kit.

The sequence is built from TRBV30 and TRBJ1-4; a tentative D call is TRBD1 (6 bases match). The sample taken for sequencing was PBMCs. This sequence originates from a woman between 45 and 65 years old in good health and CMV-seronegative. The CDR3 loop reads CAWSVWGQGQEKLFF. DNA sequence: TGTGCCTGGAGTGTATGGGGCCAGGGGCAAGAAAAACTGTTTTTT.